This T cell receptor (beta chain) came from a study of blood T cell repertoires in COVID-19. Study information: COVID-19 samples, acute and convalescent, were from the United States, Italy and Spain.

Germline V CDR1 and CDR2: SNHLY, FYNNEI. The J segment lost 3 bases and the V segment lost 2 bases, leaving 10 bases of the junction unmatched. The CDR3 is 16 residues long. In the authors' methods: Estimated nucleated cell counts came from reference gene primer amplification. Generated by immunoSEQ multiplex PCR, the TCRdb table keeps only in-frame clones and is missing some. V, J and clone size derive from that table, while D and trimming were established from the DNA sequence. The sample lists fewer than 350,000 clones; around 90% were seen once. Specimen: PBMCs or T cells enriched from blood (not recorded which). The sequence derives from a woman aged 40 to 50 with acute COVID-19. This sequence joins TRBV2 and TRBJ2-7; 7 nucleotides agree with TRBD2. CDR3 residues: CASSERVQAGLYEQYF. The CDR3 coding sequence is TGTGCCAGCAGTGAACGGGTCCAAGCGGGGCTCTACGAGCAGTACTTC.